The text below deals with one T cell receptor (beta chain). Original processing notes: From reference gene primer amplification, estimates of nucleated cell counts were derived. Measured with immunoSEQ multiplex PCR; TCRdb has only the in-frame clones, and not every one. Clone size and V and J calls were adopted from that table, with D and trimming inferred from the DNA. The sample consists of 120,000 or so clones, roughly 76% of them appearing once. The CDR3 totals 13 residues. V was pared by 0 bases and J by 13 bases, with 6 bases of the junction left unmatched. CDR1 is LNHDA and CDR2 is SQIVND in the germline V gene (reference sequence). The data derive from a study of blood T cell repertoires in COVID-19. In the study overall: From the United States, Italy and Spain came samples of acute and convalescent COVID-19. Sample material is recorded as cDNA or gDNA derived from T cells, B-cell-depleted T cells, or PBMCs.

This sequence was found in an older woman with acute or convalescent COVID-19. Sequences were obtained from peripheral blood. The rearrangement links TRBV19 to TRBJ2-1; 7 bases are shared with TRBD2. CDR3 protein: CASSIDPGGTQFF. The CDR3, as DNA: TGTGCCAGTAGTATAGACCCGGGGGGTACTCAGTTCTTC.